This T cell receptor (beta chain) emerged from a study of regulatory T cells in long-lasting Graves disease. Study overall: Antithyroid drugs had been taken under 3 months by newly diagnosed Graves' patients.

This clonotype was picked up a small number of times. Its specificity is unknown. Findings of the study overall: Relative to new patients (approximately 960), persistent patients exhibited greater sharing of public clonotypes (about 3,000). Those with persistent Graves' had less TCR diversity than newly diagnosed patients.

This sample's time point: newly diagnosed GD, antithyroid drugs for less than 3 months. PBMCs provided the RNA from which the TCR library was made. Building of the TCR beta libraries involved iRepertoire HTBI primers and Arm-PCR of CDR3 regions. TCRdb re-analysed the multiplex PCR reads in MiXCR, keeping a single row per CDR3 protein. Of about 300,000 distinct CDR3 sequences detected, 18% appear once; the ten largest clones hold around 36%. The sequencing here drew on peripheral blood mononuclear cells (PBMCs), taken at new diagnosis, from a patient treated with antithyroid drugs. This TCR was sampled from a female donor with Graves disease.

Here the CDR3 DNA reads TGCAGTGCTAGGTCAGGGGTGGGGAACACTGAAGCTTTCTTT. It encodes CSARSGVGNTEAFF. The chain links TRBV20-1 to TRBJ1-1, with D maybe TRBD1 (6 bases). The V gene lost 3 bases and the J gene lost 1 base, with 12 bases spanning the gap. Looked up from germline, CDR1 is DFQATT and CDR2 is SNEGSKA (reference sequence). The CDR3 is made up of 14 amino acids.